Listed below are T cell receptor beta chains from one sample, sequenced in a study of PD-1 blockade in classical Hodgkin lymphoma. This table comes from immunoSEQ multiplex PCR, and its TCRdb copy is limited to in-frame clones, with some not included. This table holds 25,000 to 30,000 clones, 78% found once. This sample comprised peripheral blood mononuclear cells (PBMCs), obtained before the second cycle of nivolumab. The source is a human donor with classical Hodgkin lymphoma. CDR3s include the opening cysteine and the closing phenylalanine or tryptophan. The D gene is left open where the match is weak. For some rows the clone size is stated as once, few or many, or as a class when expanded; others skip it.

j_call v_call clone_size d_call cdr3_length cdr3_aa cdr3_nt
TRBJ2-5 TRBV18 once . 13 CASSPGQQETQYF TGTGCCAGCTCCCCTGGCCAACAAGAGACCCAGTACTTC
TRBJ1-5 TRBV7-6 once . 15 CASSFHAGAGQPQHF TGTGCCAGCAGCTTCCATGCTGGGGCCGGCCAGCCCCAGCATTTT
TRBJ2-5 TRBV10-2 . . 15 CASSEIPGHGETQYF TGCGCCAGCAGTGAGATTCCGGGGCACGGGGAGACCCAGTACTTC
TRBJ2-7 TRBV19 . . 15 CASRRRGLAPYEQYF TGTGCCAGTAGACGGAGGGGCCTGGCCCCCTACGAGCAGTACTTC
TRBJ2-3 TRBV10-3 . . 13 CAISDRLKDTQYF TGTGCCATCAGTGACAGGCTAAAGGATACGCAGTATTTT
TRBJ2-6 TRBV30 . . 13 CASLDSGANVLTF TGTGCCTCATTAGATTCTGGGGCCAACGTCCTGACTTTC
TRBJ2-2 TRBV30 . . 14 CAWSVGPGTGELFF TGTGCCTGGAGTGTAGGGCCAGGGACAGGGGAGCTGTTTTTT
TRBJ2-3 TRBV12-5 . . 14 CASGLPYDGDTQYF TGTGCTAGTGGTTTGCCTTACGACGGAGATACGCAGTATTTT
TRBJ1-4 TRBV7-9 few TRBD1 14 CASSITGGHEKLFF TGTGCCAGCAGCATCACAGGGGGGCACGAAAAACTGTTTTTT
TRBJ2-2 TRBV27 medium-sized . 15 CASSLGSANTGELFF TGTGCCAGCAGTTTAGGCTCAGCGAACACCGGGGAGCTGTTTTTT
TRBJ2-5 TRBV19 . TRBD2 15 CASSLGLADQETQYF TGTGCCAGTAGTCTCGGACTAGCGGACCAAGAGACCCAGTACTTC
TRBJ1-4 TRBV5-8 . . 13 CASSLWTQEKLFF TGTGCCAGCAGCCTTTGGACGCAAGAAAAACTGTTTTTT
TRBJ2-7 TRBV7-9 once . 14 CASSLSSGSYEQYF TGTGCCAGCAGCTTATCCAGCGGGTCCTACGAGCAGTACTTC
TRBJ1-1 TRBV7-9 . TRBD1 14 CASSLGTGFTEAFF TGTGCCAGCAGCCTCGGGACAGGTTTTACTGAAGCTTTCTTT
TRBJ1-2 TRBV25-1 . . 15 CASSESPVGGGGYTF TGTGCCAGCAGTGAATCCCCCGTGGGGGGTGGTGGCTACACCTTC
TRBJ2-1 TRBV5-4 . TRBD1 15 CASSTGQGSYNEQFF TGTGCCAGCAGCACTGGACAGGGGTCCTACAATGAGCAGTTCTTC
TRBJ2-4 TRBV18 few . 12 CASSTQENIQYF TGTGCCAGCTCAACCCAAGAAAACATTCAGTACTTC
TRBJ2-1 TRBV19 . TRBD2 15 CASSRGGFTYNEQFF TGTGCCAGTAGTCGCGGGGGTTTCACCTACAATGAGCAGTTCTTC
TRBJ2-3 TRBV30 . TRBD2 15 CAWSVMGGGADTQYF TGTGCCTGGAGTGTAATGGGCGGGGGGGCCGATACGCAGTATTTT
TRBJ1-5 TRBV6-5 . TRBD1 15 CASSWGQGAGQPQHF TGTGCCAGCAGTTGGGGACAGGGGGCAGGTCAGCCCCAGCATTTT
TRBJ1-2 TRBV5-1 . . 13 CASSFEGNYGYTF TGCGCCAGCAGCTTCGAGGGAAACTATGGCTACACCTTC
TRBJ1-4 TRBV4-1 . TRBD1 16 CASSQEDRGGNEKLFF TGCGCCAGCAGCCAAGAGGACAGGGGCGGCAATGAAAAACTGTTTTTT
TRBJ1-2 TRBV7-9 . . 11 CASSLTEGYTF TGTGCCAGCAGCTTGACAGAAGGCTACACCTTC
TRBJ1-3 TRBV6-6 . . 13 CASSPGLGDTIYF TGTGCCAGCAGCCCAGGGTTGGGGGACACCATATATTTT
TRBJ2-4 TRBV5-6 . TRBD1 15 CASSPAGQGAVIQYF TGTGCCAGCAGCCCGGCCGGACAGGGGGCGGTCATTCAGTACTTC
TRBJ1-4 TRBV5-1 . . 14 CASSLEGLGEKLFF TGCGCCAGCAGCTTGGAAGGACTAGGGGAAAAACTGTTTTTT
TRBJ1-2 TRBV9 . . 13 CASSVEAGGGYTF TGTGCCAGCAGCGTAGAGGCAGGAGGTGGCTACACCTTC
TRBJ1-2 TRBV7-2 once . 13 CASSEGANYGYTF TGTGCCAGCAGCGAGGGTGCTAACTATGGCTACACCTTC
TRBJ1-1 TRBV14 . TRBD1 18 CASSQHQGARVLNTEAFF TGTGCCAGCAGCCAGCATCAGGGGGCGCGAGTCCTGAACACTGAAGCTTTCTTT
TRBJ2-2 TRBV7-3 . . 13 CASSSRQAGELFF TGTGCCAGCAGCTCCAGACAGGCCGGGGAGCTGTTTTTT
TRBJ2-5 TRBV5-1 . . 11 CASSCQETQYF TGCGCCAGCAGCTGCCAAGAGACCCAGTACTTC
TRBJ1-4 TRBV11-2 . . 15 CASRGATGRNEKLFF TGTGCCAGCAGGGGGGCGACAGGACGTAATGAAAAACTGTTTTTT
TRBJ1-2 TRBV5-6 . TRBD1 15 CASSPRTGFRYGYTF TGTGCCAGCAGCCCACGGACAGGGTTCAGATATGGCTACACCTTC
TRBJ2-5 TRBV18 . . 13 CASSLGGAETQYF TGTGCCAGCTCACTAGGAGGGGCAGAGACCCAGTACTTC
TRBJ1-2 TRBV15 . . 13 CATSILQGTSYTF TGTGCCACCAGCATTCTCCAGGGGACTTCTTACACCTTC
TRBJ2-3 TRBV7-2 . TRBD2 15 CASSLGSGGHYTQYF TGTGCCAGCAGCTTAGGTAGCGGGGGCCATTACACGCAGTATTTT
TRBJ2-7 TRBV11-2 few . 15 CASSLSGAQSYEQYF TGTGCCAGCAGCCTTAGCGGAGCCCAATCCTACGAGCAGTACTTC
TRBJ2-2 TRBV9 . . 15 CASTPGGARTGELFF TGTGCCAGCACGCCCGGGGGCGCAAGAACCGGGGAGCTGTTTTTT
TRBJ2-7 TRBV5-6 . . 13 CASSLGVGEEQYF TGTGCCAGCAGCTTGGGTGTGGGGGAAGAGCAGTACTTC
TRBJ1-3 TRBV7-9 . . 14 CASSRGQGPGTIYF TGTGCCAGCAGCCGTGGGCAGGGGCCAGGCACCATATATTTT
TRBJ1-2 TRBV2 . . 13 CASSDGPHYGYTF TGTGCCAGCAGTGACGGACCGCACTATGGCTACACCTTC
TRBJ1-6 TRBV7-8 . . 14 CASSLGPRNSPLHF TGTGCCAGCAGCTTAGGGCCTAGGAATTCACCCCTCCACTTT
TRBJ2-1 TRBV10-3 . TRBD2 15 CAISAAGARGNEQFF TGTGCCATCAGTGCAGCGGGGGCCCGGGGGAATGAGCAGTTCTTC
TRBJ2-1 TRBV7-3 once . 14 CASSLSGVLDEQFF TGTGCCAGCAGCTTATCGGGGGTTTTGGATGAGCAGTTCTTC
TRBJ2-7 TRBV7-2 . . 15 CASSLGGGASYEQYF TGTGCCAGCAGCTTAGGAGGGGGGGCCTCCTACGAGCAGTACTTC
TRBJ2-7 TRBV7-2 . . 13 CASKSAGGSEQYF TGTGCCAGCAAATCGGCCGGGGGTAGCGAGCAGTACTTC
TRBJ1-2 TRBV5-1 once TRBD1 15 CASSWATGENRGYTF TGCGCCAGCAGCTGGGCGACAGGGGAGAATCGTGGCTACACCTTC
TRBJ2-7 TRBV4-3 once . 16 CASSQDRRGGAYEQYF TGCGCCAGCAGCCAAGATAGGAGGGGGGGGGCCTACGAGCAGTACTTC
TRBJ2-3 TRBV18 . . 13 CASGGDRTDTQYF TGTGCCAGCGGCGGGGATCGCACAGATACGCAGTATTTT
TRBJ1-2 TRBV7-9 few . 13 CASSFGTYGGYTF TGTGCCAGCAGCTTCGGGACCTACGGTGGCTACACCTTC
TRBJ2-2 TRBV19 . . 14 CASSRQSNTGELFF TGTGCCAGTAGTCGACAAAGCAACACCGGGGAGCTGTTTTTT
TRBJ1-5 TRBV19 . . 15 CASSTNTGTPRPQHF TGTGCCAGTAGTACCAATACCGGGACCCCCAGGCCCCAGCATTTT
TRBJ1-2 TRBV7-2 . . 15 CASSLVQGLEYGYTF TGTGCCAGCAGCTTAGTACAAGGCTTAGAGTATGGCTACACCTTC
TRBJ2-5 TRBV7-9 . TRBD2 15 CASSLFASGEETQYF TGTGCCAGCAGCTTATTTGCTAGCGGGGAAGAGACCCAGTACTTC
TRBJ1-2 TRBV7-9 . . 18 CASSSPQPGGSRNYGYTF TGTGCCAGCAGCTCCCCCCAGCCGGGGGGTAGTAGAAACTATGGCTACACCTTC
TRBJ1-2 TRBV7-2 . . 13 CASSLDLGYGYTF TGTGCCAGCAGCTTAGATTTAGGATATGGCTACACCTTC